These 20 T cell receptor beta chains were all obtained from the same sample, sequenced in a study of cytomegalovirus exposure and HLA in healthy donors. Amplification used 60 Vbeta primers and 13 Jbeta primers. Sequencing was performed with immunoSEQ multiplex PCR; in TCRdb, only in-frame clones are kept and a portion is missing. The profile shows roughly 89,000 clones, roughly 67% of them singletons. The sample consisted of PBMCs. The source is a woman in her forties or fifties in good health and CMV-seropositive.

The chain is built from TRBV7-6 and TRBJ2-1, with D tentatively TRBD1 (6 bases). The germline gives CDR1 SGHVS, CDR2 FNYEAQ. V dropped 1 base and J dropped 1 base, with 8 bases sitting between them. CDR3 length: 15 amino acids. The CDR3 coding sequence is TGTGCCAGCAGCTTAGAGGGGGTTTCCTACAATGAGCAGTTCTTC. It translates to CASSLEGVSYNEQFF.

This clone was counted between two and nine times. The V and J genes are TRBV6-5 and TRBJ2-3; 7 bases fit TRBD1. The V gene end was trimmed by 4 bases and the J gene end by 0 bases; junction bases not matched to a gene: 1. CDR1 and CDR2 from the germline V gene are MNHEY and SVGAGI. There are 14 residues in the CDR3. CDR3 coding DNA: TGTGCCAGCAGTTGGACAGGAAGCACAGATACGCAGTATTTT. Residues: CASSWTGSTDTQYF.

The J gene is TRBJ1-5, the V gene TRBV7-2, with D possibly matching TRBD1 (5 bases). Trimming pared 5 bases from V and 4 bases from J, leaving 15 bases between. The germline CDR1 and CDR2 sequences are SGHTA and FQGNSA. This CDR3 spans 15 amino acids. The CDR3 is CASSLMGGLNQPQHF. CDR3 DNA: TGTGCCAGCAGCCTAATGGGGGGGTTGAATCAGCCCCAGCATTTT.

This clone was counted only a few times. This chain uses TRBV18 with TRBJ2-3, with a tentative D call TRBD2 (6 bases). The CDR3 is made up of 14 amino acids. Trimming shortened V by 3 bases and J by 5 bases, and 12 bases separated the two germline ends. Germline V CDR1 and CDR2: KGHSH, LQKENI. The CDR3: CASSPKGGIDTQYF. CDR3 sequence (DNA): TGTGCCAGCTCACCCAAGGGCGGGATAGATACGCAGTATTTT.

The chain uses TRBV30 and TRBJ2-5, with 7 bases fitting TRBD1. V shed 0 bases and J 3 bases; nucleotides not matched to a gene: 7. The germline CDR1 and CDR2 sequences are GTSNPN and SVGIG (reference sequence). This CDR3 comprises 15 residues. Written as DNA, the CDR3 is TGTGCCTGGAGTGTGCGACAGGGCCCCAAAGAGACCCAGTACTTC. As protein: CAWSVRQGPKETQYF. Together with reference TRBV30 and TRBJ2-5, the CDR3 gives the full variable domain: SQTIHQWPATLVQPVGSPLSLECTVEGTSNPNLYWYRQAAGRGLQLLFYSVGIGQISSEVPQNLSASRPQDRQFILSSKKLLLSDSGFYLCAWSVRQGPKETQYFGPGTRLLVL.

This clone came up a few times. The chain is built from TRBV5-1 and TRBJ2-7; TRBD1 agrees at 12 bases. Germline trimming cut 2 bases from V and 5 bases from J; bases unmatched to any gene: 8. The V gene's germline CDR1 is SGHRS and CDR2 YFSETQ. The CDR3 is 16 residues long. The CDR3 reads CASSLLGQGAGHEQYF. As DNA, the CDR3 is TGCGCCAGCAGCTTATTGGGACAGGGGGCCGGCCACGAGCAGTACTTC.

J is TRBJ1-2 and V is TRBV28; D not resolved. The CDR3 covers 14 residues. Germline V gene data show CDR1 as MDHEN and CDR2 as SYDVKM. Trimming took off 4 bases at V and 8 bases at J, with 17 bases between the two ends. CDR3 DNA: TGTGCCAGCAGTTCGGCCGGCGCTGGGCCCGGCTACACCTTC. The encoded protein is CASSSAGAGPGYTF.

This chain connects TRBV5-1 to TRBJ2-3, with 7 bases aligning to TRBD1. With V trimmed by 3 bases and J by 3 bases, 4 bases remained unmatched. The germline CDR1 and CDR2 sequences are SGHRS and YFSETQ. CDR3 length equals 14 residues. CDR3 DNA sequence: TGCGCCAGCAGCTGGCGACAGGGAACAGATACGCAGTATTTT. This encodes CASSWRQGTDTQYF.

V gene TRBV5-4 combines with J gene TRBJ2-2; a weak D match, TRBD2 (6 bases). Trimming left V 4 bases short and J 5 bases short, with 24 bases between. The germline V gene encodes CDR1 SGHNT and CDR2 YYREEE (reference sequence). The CDR3 sequence is 18 residues long. CDR3 amino acids: CASSLPRPGVGNTGELFF. The CDR3 coding sequence is TGTGCCAGCAGCCTCCCCCGGCCGGGGGTCGGCAATACCGGGGAGCTGTTTTTT.

V gene TRBV2 combines with J gene TRBJ1-3; TRBD1 aligns across 9 bases. Per germline, CDR1 SNHLY and CDR2 FYNNEI. CDR3 length: 14 residues. With V trimmed by 5 bases and J by 9 bases, 8 bases remained unmatched. CDR3 loop: CASSQVQGAGTIYF. The CDR3 coding sequence is TGTGCCAGCAGTCAGGTACAGGGGGCCGGCACCATATATTTT.

Only a few counts were recorded for this clone. The J gene is TRBJ1-1, the V gene TRBV5-1, with D possibly being TRBD1 (6 bases). Trimming took 3 bases from V and 5 from J, leaving 14 bases between them. The CDR3 is 14 amino acids. CDR1 and CDR2 from the germline V gene are SGHRS and YFSETQ. CDR3 DNA sequence: TGCGCCAGCAGCTGGGGCGGGGGCGGGACTGAAGCTTTCTTT. This encodes CASSWGGGGTEAFF.

There are a few counts of this clone. The chain uses TRBV29-1 and TRBJ2-1; D is perhaps TRBD2 (7 bases). The germline V gene encodes CDR1 SQVTM and CDR2 ANQGSEA. CDR3 length equals 13 residues. The V end was cut by 7 bases, the J end by 7 bases, with 17 bases between. CDR3 DNA: TGCAGCGCCTACCGGGGGGCCTTAAATGAGCAGTTCTTC. Amino acids: CSAYRGALNEQFF.

The chain combines TRBV11-3 with TRBJ1-1; D perhaps matches TRBD1 (5 bases). V was clipped by 3 bases and J by 2 bases, with 7 bases between them. The germline gives CDR1 SGHNT, CDR2 YENEEA. The CDR3 contains 13 residues. The CDR3 spells CASSFRENTEAFF. For the CDR3, the DNA is TGTGCCAGCAGCTTCAGGGAAAACACTGAAGCTTTCTTT.

V gene TRBV19 combines with J gene TRBJ1-5, with D possibly being TRBD1 (5 bases). Germline-derived CDR1 and CDR2 are LNHDA and SQIVND (reference sequence). V gave up 10 bases and J gave up 0 bases, with 10 bases separating them. This CDR3 comprises 13 residues. Here the CDR3 reads CATGHYSNQPQHF. In nucleotides, the CDR3 is TGTGCCACCGGACATTATAGCAATCAGCCCCAGCATTTT.

This clone was seen more than once but under ten times. The chain recombines TRBV27 with TRBJ1-6; D is unresolved. The V end was cut by 5 bases, the J end by 0 bases, with 5 bases between. CDR1 and CDR2 from the germline V gene are MNHEY and SMNVEV (reference sequence). This CDR3 is 14 amino acids long. The CDR3 sequence is CASSLYSYNSPLHF. The CDR3 DNA reads as TGTGCCAGCAGTCTCTACTCCTATAATTCACCCCTCCACTTT.

This clone appeared a few times. The chain uses TRBV14 and TRBJ2-7, with 10 bases identical to TRBD1. This CDR3 spans 14 amino acids. Unmatched junction bases numbered 2, after V lost 3 bases and J lost 3 bases. Germline loops: CDR1 SGHDN, CDR2 FVKESK. CDR3: CASSHRDRGYEQYF. CDR3 DNA sequence: TGTGCCAGCAGCCACCGGGACAGGGGCTACGAGCAGTACTTC.

This chain uses TRBV19 with TRBJ1-2, with D unresolved. V was pared by 3 bases and J by 5 bases, with 7 bases between. CDR3 size: 12 residues. CDR1 is LNHDA, CDR2 SQIVND, per germline (reference sequence). CDR3 protein: CASSMTGYGYTF. In nucleotides, the CDR3 is TGTGCCAGTAGTATGACGGGGTATGGCTACACCTTC.

The CDR3 sequence: CASRSLTGGINQPQHF. The CDR3 DNA reads as TGTGCCAGCAGGTCGTTGACAGGGGGCATAAATCAGCCCCAGCATTTT. The V and J genes are TRBV27 and TRBJ1-5, with TRBD1 matching 10 bases. This CDR3 is 16 amino acids long. V dropped 6 bases and J dropped 4; count of bases not matched to a gene: 9. The germline gives CDR1 MNHEY, CDR2 SMNVEV (reference sequence).

The chain recombines TRBV19 with TRBJ1-1, with 7 bases that match TRBD1. Germline CDR1 is LNHDA and CDR2 is SQIVND (reference sequence). The CDR3 sequence is 13 residues long. V gave up 7 bases and J gave up 6 bases; unmatched junction bases: 8. CDR3 amino acids: CASMGRGTAEAFF. In DNA, the CDR3 is TGTGCCAGTATGGGAAGGGGGACAGCTGAAGCTTTCTTT.

The chain uses TRBV18 and TRBJ1-1, with D possibly TRBD1 on 6 matching bases. This CDR3 spans 14 amino acids. V lost 2 bases and J lost 7, with 14 bases in between. Germline V gene sequence: CDR1 KGHSH, CDR2 LQKENI. The CDR3 DNA follows: TGTGCCAGCTCACCAGGCTTACCCAGGGGTGAAGCTTTCTTT. Protein sequence: CASSPGLPRGEAFF. Using reference TRBV18 and TRBJ1-1 for the parts outside the CDR3, the full variable domain is NAGVMQNPRHLVRRRGQEARLRCSPMKGHSHVYWYRQLPEEGLKFMVYLQKENIIDESGMPKERFSAEFPKEGPSILRIQQVVRGDSAAYFCASSPGLPRGEAFFGQGTRLTVV.